The 2 T cell receptor beta chains listed next were all sequenced from one sample in a study of blood T cell repertoires in COVID-19. Profiled with immunoSEQ multiplex PCR; TCRdb holds only in-frame clones, not every one. The repertoire includes 69,000 or so clones, around 80% of them detected once, and 4.8% sits in the top ten. Sequences were obtained from peripheral blood. Receptors originate from a woman of 80 years or more with active or convalescent COVID-19.

The chain links TRBV7-2 to TRBJ2-3; D is possibly TRBD1 (5 bases). The CDR3 extends over 17 amino acids. Trimming pared 5 bases from V and 4 bases from J, leaving 22 bases between. Germline CDR1 reads SGHTA; CDR2 reads FQGNSA. CDR3 bases: TGTGCCAGCAGCGATGGCAGGGTGACAAGGCGCGCAGATACGCAGTATTTT. It specifies CASSDGRVTRRADTQYF. The full variable domain, completed using reference TRBV7-2 and TRBJ2-3, is GAGVSQSPSNKVTEKGKDVELRCDPISGHTALYWYRQSLGQGLEFLIYFQGNSAPDKSGLPSDRFSAERTGGSVSTLTIQRTQQEDSAVYLCASSDGRVTRRADTQYFGPGTRLTVL.

CDR3 amino acids: CASSLAGLATGELFF. In nucleotides, the CDR3 is TGTGCCAGCAGCTTAGCGGGACTTGCTACCGGGGAGCTGTTTTTT. V gene TRBV7-9 combines with J gene TRBJ2-2; TRBD2 might be the D (6 bases). The CDR3 extends over 15 amino acids. Looked up from germline, CDR1 is SEHNR and CDR2 is FQNEAQ (reference sequence). Trimming left V 0 bases short and J 5 bases short, with 10 bases between.